This passage covers 22 T cell receptor beta chains from one sample sequenced in a study of blood T cell repertoires in COVID-19. TCRdb's table, derived via immunoSEQ multiplex PCR, lists solely in-frame clones and lacks some. The data show approximately 300,000 clones, with about nine tenths seen just once and roughly 5% held by the top ten. The sequenced material came from PBMCs or T cells enriched from blood (not recorded which). The receptors were gathered from a man aged 55-75 years who had recovered from COVID-19.

The CDR3 sequence is CASSRQGYQPQHF. The DNA of the CDR3 is TGTGCCAGCAGCCGCCAGGGGTATCAGCCCCAGCATTTT. The chain combines TRBV3-1 (or the pseudogene TRBV3-2) with TRBJ1-5, with D possibly matching TRBD1 (6 bases). V lost 4 bases and J lost 5, with 9 bases in between. This CDR3 contains 13 residues. Germline CDR1 and CDR2: LGHDT and YNNKEL (reference sequence).

Points on this clone: Different DNA sequences within this sample yield the same CDR3. The J gene is TRBJ2-1, the V gene TRBV5-1, with 9 bases that match TRBD1. This CDR3 has 15 residues. V shed 0 bases, J shed 2 bases, and the junction held 0 bases outside the gene matches. Germline values: CDR1 SGHRS, CDR2 YFSETQ. CDR3: CASSLGQGAYNEQFF. In DNA, the CDR3 is TGCGCCAGCAGCTTGGGACAGGGGGCCTACAATGAGCAGTTCTTC.

The chain employs TRBV7-9 and TRBJ2-2; a weak D match, TRBD1 (6 bases). This CDR3 is built from 14 residues. With 5 bases removed from V and 3 bases from J, the gap between germline ends came to 10 bases. Germline-derived CDR1 and CDR2 are SEHNR and FQNEAQ (reference sequence). The CDR3 region is CASSPGVHTGELFF. Here the CDR3 DNA reads TGTGCCAGCAGCCCAGGGGTTCACACCGGGGAGCTGTTTTTT.

This chain links TRBV10-3 with TRBJ2-2; D remains unclear. CDR1 is ENHRY, CDR2 SYGVKD, per germline. Trimming stripped 10 bases from V and 3 bases from J, with 12 bases between. This CDR3 spans 13 amino acids. The DNA of the CDR3 is TGTGCCACCGAAGTTCCGGACACCGGGGAGCTGTTTTTT. It codes for CATEVPDTGELFF.

The chain is built from TRBV3-1 (or the pseudogene TRBV3-2) and TRBJ2-2, with TRBD2 matching over 8 bases. V trimming: 0 bases; J trimming: 4 bases; junction bases outside the gene matches: 10. This CDR3 region has 18 residues. CDR1 and CDR2 from the germline V gene are LGHDT and YNNKEL (reference sequence). As DNA, the CDR3 is TGTGCCAGCAGCCAAGAAGTCTGGGCGGGAGGTGCCACCGGGGAGCTGTTTTTT. Protein product: CASSQEVWAGGATGELFF.

The chain uses TRBV13 and TRBJ2-7; 9 nucleotides agree with TRBD2. The CDR3 is made up of 15 amino acids. J lost 3 bases, V lost 5 bases, and 8 bases had no gene match. Germline V gene sequence: CDR1 PRHDT, CDR2 FYEKMQ (reference sequence). This CDR3 is CASSPILAGHYEQYF. For the CDR3, the DNA is TGTGCCAGCAGCCCGATACTAGCGGGCCACTACGAGCAGTACTTC.

The rearrangement uses TRBV1 and TRBJ1-3. TRBV1 is a documented pseudogene. CDR3 length equals 18 residues. The CDR3 sequence is CTSSPLRWEPRSGNTIYF. The CDR3 DNA reads as TGCACCAGCAGCCCTCTTCGCTGGGAGCCCCGCTCTGGAAACACCATATATTTT.

The V gene is TRBV9, the J gene TRBJ2-2; D is uncertain. The CDR3 has 13 residues. In germline, CDR1 is SGDLS, CDR2 YYNGEE. V was cut by 0 bases and J by 8 bases, with 8 bases left in between. The CDR3: CASSVAVGGELFF. The CDR3 bases are TGTGCCAGCAGCGTAGCGGTCGGGGGGGAGCTGTTTTTT.

The gene calls are TRBV7-2 and TRBJ2-5; 8 nucleotides match TRBD1. The CDR3 has 15 residues. Germline assignment: CDR1 SGHTA and CDR2 FQGNSA. V lost 2 bases to trimming and J lost 5 bases; unmatched junction nucleotides: 7. This CDR3 is CASSLSQGAWETQYF. CDR3 bases: TGTGCCAGCAGCTTAAGCCAGGGGGCTTGGGAGACCCAGTACTTC. The variable domain in full, completed from reference TRBV7-2 and TRBJ2-5, reads GAGVSQSPSNKVTEKGKDVELRCDPISGHTALYWYRQSLGQGLEFLIYFQGNSAPDKSGLPSDRFSAERTGGSVSTLTIQRTQQEDSAVYLCASSLSQGAWETQYFGPGTRLLVL.

This chain links TRBV11-2 with TRBJ2-2, with D maybe TRBD2 (5 bases). The V end lost 2 bases, the J end lost 5 bases, and 18 bases lay between the germline ends. The CDR3 is 17 residues long. The germline V gene has CDR1 SGHAT and CDR2 FQNNGV. The CDR3, as DNA: TGTGCCAGCAGCTTATCCCTGGCTAGCTTGAGAACCGGGGAGCTGTTTTTT. It codes for CASSLSLASLRTGELFF.

This chain uses TRBV27 with TRBJ1-2; D is unclear. Germline values: CDR1 MNHEY, CDR2 SMNVEV (reference sequence). The germline V and J ends were trimmed by 2 bases and 3 bases, with 7 bases remaining between them. The length of the CDR3 is 13 residues. The CDR3: CASSLSSDYGYTF. For the CDR3, the DNA is TGTGCCAGCAGTTTAAGCTCGGACTATGGCTACACCTTC.

The rearrangement links TRBV27 to TRBJ2-2; 10 bases are a match to TRBD1. This CDR3 contains 16 residues. Germline assignment: CDR1 MNHEY and CDR2 SMNVEV (reference sequence). Trimming at V came to 5 bases and at J to 3 bases, leaving 6 bases not matched to a gene. CDR3 amino acids: CASSPWTGGDTGELFF. In nucleotides, the CDR3 is TGTGCCAGCAGTCCCTGGACAGGGGGGGACACCGGGGAGCTGTTTTTT.

This chain links TRBV3-1 (or the pseudogene TRBV3-2) with TRBJ2-1; D is unresolved. Trimming pared 6 bases from V and 6 bases from J, leaving 18 bases between. Germline V gene lookup returns CDR1 LGHDT and CDR2 YNNKEL (reference sequence). The CDR3 is 15 amino acids. In nucleotides, the CDR3 is TGTGCCAGCAGTCCTTGGCGGAGCCTTTTCAATGAGCAGTTCTTC. Protein sequence: CASSPWRSLFNEQFF.

V gene TRBV5-5 combines with J gene TRBJ2-6; D is undetermined. In germline, CDR1 is SGHKS, CDR2 YYEKEE (reference sequence). CDR3 length equals 15 residues. The V end was cut by 5 bases, the J end by 0 bases, with 9 bases between. The CDR3 spells CASRTGFSGANVLTF. The CDR3 bases are TGTGCCAGCAGGACCGGGTTCTCTGGGGCCAACGTCCTGACTTTC.

V gene TRBV11-3 combines with J gene TRBJ2-7, with D unresolved. The germline gives CDR1 SGHNT, CDR2 YENEEA. V dropped 5 bases and J dropped 2 bases, with 13 bases sitting between them. The CDR3 is 14 amino acids. The CDR3 protein is CASSPRTEPYEQYF. The CDR3 DNA is TGTGCCAGCAGCCCACGTACAGAGCCCTACGAGCAGTACTTC.

V is TRBV28 and J is TRBJ2-7; TRBD1 is a possible D gene (6 bases). This CDR3 is 15 amino acids long. CDR1 is MDHEN, CDR2 SYDVKM, per germline. V lost 5 bases and J 3 bases, leaving 17 bases between the germline ends. CDR3 DNA sequence: TGTGCCAGCAGTGCCCCAACAGGGACGATCTACGAGCAGTACTTC. Amino acids: CASSAPTGTIYEQYF.

CDR3 in amino acids: CASSPTTGISGNTIYF. The CDR3 DNA is TGTGCCAGCAGCCCAACCACAGGGATCTCTGGAAACACCATATATTTT. The chain has TRBV9 and TRBJ1-3; D may be TRBD1 (6 bases). Trimming pared 4 bases from V and 0 bases from J, leaving 14 bases between. The CDR3 sequence is 16 residues long. The germline gives CDR1 SGDLS, CDR2 YYNGEE.

This clone was counted once. The V call is TRBV19, the J call TRBJ2-5, with D perhaps TRBD2 (5 bases). Trimming took off 5 bases at V and 6 bases at J, with 16 bases between the two ends. From germline, CDR1 is LNHDA and CDR2 SQIVND (reference sequence). The CDR3 is 14 residues long. The CDR3 reads CASSSGVASKTQYF. CDR3 DNA sequence: TGTGCCAGTAGTTCGGGTGTAGCGTCTAAGACCCAGTACTTC.

In this sample, this clone turned up a few times. The rearrangement links TRBV7-9 to TRBJ1-4; no definite D call. The CDR3 extends over 12 amino acids. V was clipped by 5 bases and J by 6 bases, with 7 bases between them. Germline-derived CDR1 and CDR2 are SEHNR and FQNEAQ (reference sequence). The CDR3 DNA is TGTGCCAGCAGCCCCGGAGATGAAAAACTGTTTTTT. It codes for CASSPGDEKLFF.

A few counts support this clone. The rearrangement uses TRBV19 and TRBJ1-5; D possibly corresponds to TRBD1 (6 bases). V was trimmed by 7 bases and J by 2 bases, leaving 18 bases between them. The CDR3 sequence is 16 residues long. Germline V gene sequence: CDR1 LNHDA, CDR2 SQIVND (reference sequence). CDR3 sequence (DNA): TGTGCCAGTACCCCAGGGGCACAGATTGGCAATCAGCCCCAGCATTTT. It is translated as CASTPGAQIGNQPQHF.

The count of this clone is one. The chain links TRBV15 to TRBJ2-3; 7 bases align to TRBD2. This CDR3 has 15 amino acids. Germline values: CDR1 LNHNV, CDR2 YYDKDF (reference sequence). Unmatched junction bases numbered 9, after V lost 6 bases and J lost 3 bases. The CDR3 DNA reads as TGTGCCACCAGGTCTACGCGGGAGAGAACAGATACGCAGTATTTT. Amino acids: CATRSTRERTDTQYF.

The CDR3 DNA sequence: TGTGCCAGCAGTTACTCACAATCACACTCTGGAAACACCATATATTTT. The encoded protein is CASSYSQSHSGNTIYF. The chain employs TRBV6-5 and TRBJ1-3; D is unresolved. This CDR3 region has 16 residues. V dropped 0 bases and J dropped 0 bases, with 9 bases sitting between them. In germline, CDR1 is MNHEY, CDR2 SVGAGI.